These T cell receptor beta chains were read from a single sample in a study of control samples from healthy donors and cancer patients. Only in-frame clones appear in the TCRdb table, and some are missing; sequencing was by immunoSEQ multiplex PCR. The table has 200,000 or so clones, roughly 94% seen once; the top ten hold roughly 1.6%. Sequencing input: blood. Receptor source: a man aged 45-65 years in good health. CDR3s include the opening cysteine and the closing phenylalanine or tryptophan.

CDR3 protein: CASVRESGDGYTF
V gene: TRBV25-1
J gene: TRBJ1-2

CDR3 protein: CASSIDKSYEQYF
V gene: TRBV19
J gene: TRBJ2-7

CDR3 protein: CASSPQGEGYTF
V gene: TRBV5-1
J gene: TRBJ1-2

CDR3 protein: CASSRQGKARSRSSPLHF
V gene: TRBV2
J gene: TRBJ1-6

CDR3 protein: CASSPRGGVSNEKLFF
V gene: TRBV7-9
J gene: TRBJ1-4

CDR3 protein: CASSQGAGYTF
V gene: TRBV4-2
J gene: TRBJ1-2

CDR3 protein: CASSLGEKLFF
V gene: TRBV5-8
J gene: TRBJ1-4

CDR3 protein: CASSSGWGGVNTEAFF
V gene: TRBV5-8
J gene: TRBJ1-1

CDR3 protein: CASILRRGGLRTEAFF
V gene: TRBV28
J gene: TRBJ1-1

CDR3 protein: CASTLRGTVGQPQHF
V gene: TRBV5-8
J gene: TRBJ1-5

CDR3 protein: CASKPMGQGVQETQYF
V gene: TRBV5-1
J gene: TRBJ2-5

CDR3 protein: CASTNTGSRNTIYF
V gene: TRBV19
J gene: TRBJ1-3

CDR3 protein: CASRVTPHEQYF
V gene: TRBV6-6
J gene: TRBJ2-7

CDR3 protein: CASSLTDLYGYTF
V gene: TRBV12-3/TRBV12-4
J gene: TRBJ1-2

CDR3 protein: CASRQGSGANVLTF
V gene: TRBV7-9
J gene: TRBJ2-6

CDR3 protein: CASSSNRGSTEAFF
V gene: TRBV5-4
J gene: TRBJ1-1

CDR3 protein: CASSLDPSQPQHF
V gene: TRBV5-6
J gene: TRBJ1-5

CDR3 protein: CASSIGQKGVLYNEQFF
V gene: TRBV19
J gene: TRBJ2-1

CDR3 protein: CAWSVSINSNQPQHF
V gene: TRBV30
J gene: TRBJ1-5

CDR3 protein: CASSQRTASTDTQYF
V gene: TRBV7-8
J gene: TRBJ2-3

CDR3 protein: CASNLLAGQETQYF
V gene: TRBV6-5
J gene: TRBJ2-5

CDR3 protein: CASSLNMNTEAFF
V gene: TRBV5-8
J gene: TRBJ1-1

CDR3 protein: CASRENRGEQPQHF
V gene: TRBV6-5
J gene: TRBJ1-5

CDR3 protein: CASSLTGRRETQYF
V gene: TRBV5-1
J gene: TRBJ2-5

CDR3 protein: CATSEGGGFGDTQYF
V gene: TRBV24-1
J gene: TRBJ2-3

CDR3 protein: CASSPMGRTVLETQYF
V gene: TRBV11-2
J gene: TRBJ2-5

CDR3 protein: CASSALGRGPHEAFF
V gene: TRBV25-1
J gene: TRBJ1-1

CDR3 protein: CASSMPDRGLLNTEAFF
V gene: TRBV19
J gene: TRBJ1-1

CDR3 protein: CASSLIGATGELFF
V gene: TRBV5-4
J gene: TRBJ2-2

CDR3 protein: CASSQDGAGPRELFF
V gene: TRBV4-2
J gene: TRBJ2-2

CDR3 protein: CARMTGPNTEAFF
V gene: TRBV2
J gene: TRBJ1-1

CDR3 protein: CASSLAGQSGNTIYF
V gene: TRBV5-1
J gene: TRBJ1-3

CDR3 protein: CASSFTPGGDSYGYTF
V gene: TRBV5-5
J gene: TRBJ1-2

CDR3 protein: CASSRRVSTTNEKLFF
V gene: TRBV6-2/TRBV6-3
J gene: TRBJ1-4

CDR3 protein: CASSRSINGETQYF
V gene: TRBV5-1
J gene: TRBJ2-5

CDR3 protein: CATTRTGADNEQFF
V gene: TRBV24-1
J gene: TRBJ2-1

CDR3 protein: CASSIEPGPSGDLTRDTQYF
V gene: TRBV19
J gene: TRBJ2-3

CDR3 protein: CASSTGTPLNQPQHF
V gene: TRBV7-2
J gene: TRBJ1-5

CDR3 protein: CSARLADTYEQYF
V gene: TRBV29-1
J gene: TRBJ2-7

CDR3 protein: CASSRRGQPQHF
V gene: TRBV5-6
J gene: TRBJ1-5

CDR3 protein: CASSIDQSSSYNEQFF
V gene: TRBV19
J gene: TRBJ2-1

CDR3 protein: CASSYSSGFGFF
V gene: TRBV6-2/TRBV6-3
J gene: TRBJ2-1

CDR3 protein: CATGREVAQYF
V gene: TRBV24-1
J gene: TRBJ2-5

CDR3 protein: CASITGGNEGISGNTIYF
V gene: TRBV5-1
J gene: TRBJ1-3

CDR3 protein: CASSSSGGYGTEAFF
V gene: TRBV5-5
J gene: TRBJ1-1

CDR3 protein: CASSQVFSTGLANYGYTF
V gene: TRBV4-1
J gene: TRBJ1-2

CDR3 protein: CASSRRQASGANVLTF
V gene: TRBV7-9
J gene: TRBJ2-6

CDR3 protein: CASSESLAGAQETQYF
V gene: TRBV10-1
J gene: TRBJ2-5

CDR3 protein: CASKNPGGYTF
V gene: TRBV12-3/TRBV12-4
J gene: TRBJ1-2